Shown below are 17 T cell receptor beta chains from a single sample sequenced in a study of CD8+ T cells in alopecia areata. Following extraction, RNA underwent reverse transcription to cDNA, which served as the sequencing template. Here immunoSEQ multiplex PCR was the method, and the copy in TCRdb shows in-frame clones only, minus some. The repertoire includes some 130,000 clones, about 50% of them detected once, and around 19% sits in the top ten. The material was CD8+ T cells sorted from blood, obtained at week 0. The receptors were sampled from a human donor with alopecia areata.

The V call is TRBV11-2, the J call TRBJ1-2; D ambiguous. The CDR3 contains 13 residues. Germline V gene sequence: CDR1 SGHAT, CDR2 FQNNGV. V lost 1 base and J lost 4, with 7 bases in between. CDR3 sequence reads: CASSLGSTYGYTF. CDR3 bases: TGTGCCAGCAGCTTAGGGAGTACCTATGGCTACACCTTC.

This clone was seen a handful of times. This CDR3 is also generated by other DNA sequences in the sample. The rearrangement uses TRBV9 and TRBJ2-3; D is undetermined. The CDR3 consists of 13 residues. Germline CDR1 reads SGDLS; CDR2 reads YYNGEE. V shed 0 bases and J shed 4 bases, with 6 bases lying between them. CDR3 sequence: CASSVGSPDTQYF. CDR3 in DNA: TGTGCCAGCAGCGTAGGGAGCCCAGATACGCAGTATTTT.

V and J are TRBV11-2 and TRBJ2-7, with 7 bases fitting TRBD2. Unmatched junction bases numbered 7, after V lost 6 bases and J lost 2 bases. The germline gives CDR1 SGHAT, CDR2 FQNNGV. The CDR3 sequence is 14 residues long. CDR3 DNA: TGTGCCAGCAGTCCCGGGACTACCCCCTACGAGCAGTACTTC. Amino acid sequence: CASSPGTTPYEQYF.

This clone occurred a few times. The V call is TRBV7-6, the J call TRBJ2-7; D is uncertain. Germline loops: CDR1 SGHVS, CDR2 FNYEAQ. CDR3 length: 12 amino acids. Trimming removed 6 bases from V and 7 bases from J, with 13 bases in between. The CDR3 DNA reads as TGTGCCAGCAGTCCTCAGTATGGAGAGCAGTACTTC. Translated, it gives CASSPQYGEQYF. The variable domain in full, completed from reference TRBV7-6 and TRBJ2-7, reads GAGVSQSPRYKVTKRGQDVALRCDPISGHVSLYWYRQALGQGPEFLTYFNYEAQQDKSGLPNDRFSAERPEGSISTLTIQRTEQRDSAMYRCASSPQYGEQYFGPGTRLTVT.

The rearrangement joins TRBV15 to TRBJ1-2; no clear D. Germline values: CDR1 LNHNV, CDR2 YYDKDF (reference sequence). This CDR3 has 16 amino acids. V lost 2 bases and J lost 3, with 16 bases in between. CDR3 in amino acids: CATSRLEDFGDYGYTF. DNA for the CDR3: TGTGCCACCAGCAGATTGGAAGACTTCGGCGACTATGGCTACACCTTC.

The CDR3 protein is CASSQYGGNTEAFF. For the CDR3, the DNA is TGTGCCAGCAGCCAATACGGAGGAAACACTGAAGCTTTCTTT. The J gene is TRBJ1-1, the V gene TRBV14; D uncertain. The CDR3 covers 14 residues. Trimming stripped 2 bases from V and 2 bases from J, with 9 bases between. Germline V gene lookup returns CDR1 SGHDN and CDR2 FVKESK.

The rearrangement uses TRBV27 and TRBJ1-1; D call uncertain. The CDR3 extends over 13 amino acids. Germline V lookup: CDR1 MNHEY, CDR2 SMNVEV (reference sequence). The V gene lost 3 bases and the J gene lost 1 base, with 6 bases spanning the gap. The CDR3 region is CASSLTANTEAFF. The CDR3 coding sequence is TGTGCCAGCAGTTTGACCGCGAACACTGAAGCTTTCTTT.

CDR3 sequence: CASSLVVPAGWGYTF. The CDR3 DNA is TGTGCCAGCAGCTTAGTGGTCCCAGCCGGATGGGGCTACACCTTC. The gene calls are TRBV11-2 and TRBJ1-2; D uncertain. Germline CDR1 and CDR2: SGHAT and FQNNGV. This CDR3 is built from 15 residues. The V end lost 1 base, the J end lost 8 bases, and 17 bases lay between the germline ends.

This clone came up once. The V gene is TRBV9, the J gene TRBJ1-1, with TRBD1 identical over 10 bases. CDR1 is SGDLS and CDR2 is YYNGEE in the germline V gene. V gave up 1 base and J gave up 0 bases; unmatched junction bases: 6. The CDR3 consists of 17 residues. The CDR3 spells CASSVQGTGVMNTEAFF. In DNA form, the CDR3 reads TGTGCCAGCAGCGTACAGGGGACAGGGGTAATGAACACTGAAGCTTTCTTT.

This sequence joins TRBV5-6 and TRBJ2-7; D may be TRBD2 (5 bases). The ends were cut back, 7 bases at V and 1 base at J, with 9 bases in the middle. Germline V lookup: CDR1 SGHDT, CDR2 YYEEEE. There are 12 residues in the CDR3. Here the CDR3 reads CASAPGSYEQYF. In DNA, the CDR3 is TGTGCCAGCGCACCGGGGTCCTACGAGCAGTACTTC.

This chain uses TRBV30 with TRBJ2-2; 8 bases line up with TRBD1. Germline-derived CDR1 and CDR2 are GTSNPN and SVGIG (reference sequence). V lost 5 bases to trimming and J lost 0 bases; unmatched junction nucleotides: 2. The CDR3 runs to 14 residues. The CDR3 loop is CAWGTGSNTGELFF. CDR3 nucleotide sequence: TGTGCCTGGGGGACAGGCTCGAACACCGGGGAGCTGTTTTTT.

Worth noting for this clone: The sample carries other DNA sequences with the same CDR3. V usage is TRBV5-6 and J usage is TRBJ2-7, with 7 nucleotides matching TRBD1. In germline, CDR1 is SGHDT, CDR2 YYEEEE. The CDR3 covers 13 residues. With 4 bases clipped from V and 3 bases from J, the junction kept 4 bases outside the gene matches. The CDR3: CASSVDRSYEQYF. The DNA of the CDR3 is TGTGCCAGCAGCGTGGACAGGAGCTACGAGCAGTACTTC. Full variable domain (missing parts from reference TRBV5-6 and TRBJ2-7): DAGVTQSPTHLIKTRGQQVTLRCSPKSGHDTVSWYQQALGQGPQFIFQYYEEEERQRGNFPDRFSGHQFPNYSSELNVNALLLGDSALYLCASSVDRSYEQYFGPGTRLTVT.

This clone occurred a few times. The chain has TRBV11-2 and TRBJ2-1; D possibly corresponds to TRBD1 (6 bases). CDR3 length: 11 residues. Trimming removed 7 bases from V and 10 bases from J, with 11 bases in between. Germline V gene data show CDR1 as SGHAT and CDR2 as FQNNGV. CDR3 sequence (DNA): TGTGCCAGCATCAATAGGGGGGAGCAGTTCTTC. It yields the protein CASINRGEQFF.

This chain joins TRBV13 and TRBJ2-3; 9 positions match TRBD2. CDR1 is PRHDT and CDR2 is FYEKMQ in the germline V gene (reference sequence). There are 16 residues in the CDR3. The J segment lost 2 bases and the V segment lost 2 bases, leaving 5 bases of the junction unmatched. For the CDR3, the DNA is TGTGCCAGCAGCTTAAGGCTAGCGGGGATCACAGATACGCAGTATTTT. Translated, it gives CASSLRLAGITDTQYF.

This chain joins TRBV18 and TRBJ2-7, with 8 bases fitting TRBD1. J gave up 0 bases and V 5 bases, and 3 bases lay outside the gene matches. The CDR3 totals 14 residues. CDR1 KGHSH and CDR2 LQKENI come from the germline V gene. The CDR3 spells CASSGTGSSYEQYF. In nucleotides, the CDR3 is TGTGCCAGCTCAGGGACAGGCAGCTCCTACGAGCAGTACTTC.

There are a few counts of this clone. V and J are TRBV5-1 and TRBJ1-2; 8 bases fit TRBD1. CDR3 length: 15 amino acids. Per the germline V gene, CDR1 is SGHRS and CDR2 is YFSETQ. Trimming at V came to 0 bases and at J to 4 bases, leaving 5 bases not matched to a gene. The CDR3 is CASSLAQGAVYGYTF. The DNA of the CDR3 is TGCGCCAGCAGCTTGGCGCAGGGGGCCGTCTATGGCTACACCTTC. Variable domain in full (rest from reference TRBV5-1 and TRBJ1-2): KAGVTQTPRYLIKTRGQQVTLSCSPISGHRSVSWYQQTPGQGLQFLFEYFSETQRNKGNFPGRFSGRQFSNSRSEMNVSTLELGDSALYLCASSLAQGAVYGYTFGSGTRLTVV.

This chain uses TRBV29-1 with TRBJ2-7; D ambiguous. Trimming pared 2 bases from V and 6 bases from J, leaving 8 bases between. The germline gives CDR1 SQVTM, CDR2 ANQGSEA. The CDR3 length is 11 residues. The CDR3 loop is CSVEQDSEQYF. The CDR3 nucleotides read TGCAGCGTTGAACAGGATAGCGAGCAGTACTTC.